The T cell receptor beta chain described here comes from a study of CD8 T cells in ankylosing spondylitis. This clonotype has ten or more counts. Germline V lookup: CDR1 SGDLS, CDR2 YYNGEE. This CDR3 has 15 residues. V trimming: 3 bases; J trimming: 4 bases; junction bases outside the gene matches: 6. Each CDR3 protein gets one entry after TCRdb re-called the 5' RACE reads with MiXCR. The sample holds about 17,000 distinct CDR3 sequences, around 8% seen once. Sequenced material: blood. The receptor's source is a male donor with ankylosing spondylitis or in good health (not recorded which). The genes are TRBV9 and TRBJ1-3; 8 nucleotides line up with TRBD1. The CDR3 loop is CASSAGQGSGNTIYF. The DNA for the CDR3 is TGTGCCAGCAGCGCAGGACAGGGATCCGGAAACACCATATATTTT.